This TCR beta chain was recorded in a study of T cell repertoires in aging, cancer and after chemotherapy. TRB rearrangements spanning V, D and J were amplified using mixed TRB-A/B primers. MiXCR, applied by TCRdb to the multiplex PCR reads, yields one record per CDR3 protein. The data hold a few thousand distinct CDR3 sequences, with approximately 24% observed a single time. Amplification of TCR beta used genomic DNA extracted from peripheral blood. The germline V and J ends were trimmed by 4 bases and 2 bases, with 6 bases remaining between them. The CDR3 spans 11 residues. Germline V gene data show CDR1 as SQVTM and CDR2 as ANQGSEA. This clonotype rates as large.

The rearrangement joins TRBV29-1 to TRBJ2-7; D uncertain. This sequence originates from a human donor with a solid tumor. The sequenced material came from blood. CDR3 sequence: CSVAGTYEQYF. The CDR3 region has the DNA TGCAGCGTTGCGGGTACCTACGAGCAGTACTTC.